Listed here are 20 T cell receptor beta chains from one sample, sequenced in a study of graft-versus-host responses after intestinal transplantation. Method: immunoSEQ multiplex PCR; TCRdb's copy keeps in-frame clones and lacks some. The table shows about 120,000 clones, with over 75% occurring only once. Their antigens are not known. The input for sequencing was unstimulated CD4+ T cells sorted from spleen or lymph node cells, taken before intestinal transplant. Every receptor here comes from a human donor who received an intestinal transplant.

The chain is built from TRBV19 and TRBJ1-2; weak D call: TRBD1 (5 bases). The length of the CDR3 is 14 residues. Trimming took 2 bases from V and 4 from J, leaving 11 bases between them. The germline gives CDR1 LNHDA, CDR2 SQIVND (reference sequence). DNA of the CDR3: TGTGCCAGTAGTATATTGGGCAGGGCCTATGGCTACACCTTC. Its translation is CASSILGRAYGYTF.

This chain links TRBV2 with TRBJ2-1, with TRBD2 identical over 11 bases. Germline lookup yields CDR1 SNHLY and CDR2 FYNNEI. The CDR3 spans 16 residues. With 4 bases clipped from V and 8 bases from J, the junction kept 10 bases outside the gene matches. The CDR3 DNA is TGTGCCAGCAGTGCCGGACTAGCGGGTCTACGGGATGAGCAGTTCTTC. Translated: CASSAGLAGLRDEQFF.

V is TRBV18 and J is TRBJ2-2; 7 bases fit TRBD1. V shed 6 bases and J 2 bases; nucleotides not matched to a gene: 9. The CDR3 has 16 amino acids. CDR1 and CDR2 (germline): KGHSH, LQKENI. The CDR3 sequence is CASSPPGQSNTGELFF. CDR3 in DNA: TGTGCCAGCTCGCCCCCGGGACAGAGCAACACCGGGGAGCTGTTTTTT.

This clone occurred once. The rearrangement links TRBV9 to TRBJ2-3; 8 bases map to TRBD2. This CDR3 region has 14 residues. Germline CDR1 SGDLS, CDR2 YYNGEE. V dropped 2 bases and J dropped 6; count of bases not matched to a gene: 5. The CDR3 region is CASSVASGWDTQYF. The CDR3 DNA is TGTGCCAGCAGCGTGGCTAGCGGGTGGGATACGCAGTATTTT.

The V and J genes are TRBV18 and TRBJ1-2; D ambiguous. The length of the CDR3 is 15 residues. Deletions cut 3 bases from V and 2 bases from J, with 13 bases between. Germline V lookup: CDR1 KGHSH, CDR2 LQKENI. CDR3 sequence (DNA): TGTGCCAGCTCACCCCAACAGCCAAGAAACTATGGCTACACCTTC. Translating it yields CASSPQQPRNYGYTF.

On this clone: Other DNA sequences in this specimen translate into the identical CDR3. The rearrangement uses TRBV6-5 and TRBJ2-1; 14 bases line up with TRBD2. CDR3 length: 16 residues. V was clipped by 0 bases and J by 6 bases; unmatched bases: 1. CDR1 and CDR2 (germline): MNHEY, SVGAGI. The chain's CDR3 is CASSYSGTSGGNEQFF. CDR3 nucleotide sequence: TGTGCCAGCAGTTACTCCGGGACTAGCGGGGGCAATGAGCAGTTCTTC.

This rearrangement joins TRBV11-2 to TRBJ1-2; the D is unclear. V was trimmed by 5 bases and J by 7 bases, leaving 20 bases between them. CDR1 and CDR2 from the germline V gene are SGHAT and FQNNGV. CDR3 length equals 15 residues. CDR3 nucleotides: TGTGCCAGCAGCCCCCGCACGGGGTGGGCTGCTGGCTACACCTTC. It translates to CASSPRTGWAAGYTF.

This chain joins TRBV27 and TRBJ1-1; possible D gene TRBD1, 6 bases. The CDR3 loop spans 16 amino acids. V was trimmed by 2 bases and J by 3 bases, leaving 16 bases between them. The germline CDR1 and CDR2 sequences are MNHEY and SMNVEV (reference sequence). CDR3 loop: CASSLNRVAFYTEAFF. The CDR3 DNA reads TGTGCCAGCAGTTTAAACAGGGTCGCTTTCTACACTGAAGCTTTCTTT.

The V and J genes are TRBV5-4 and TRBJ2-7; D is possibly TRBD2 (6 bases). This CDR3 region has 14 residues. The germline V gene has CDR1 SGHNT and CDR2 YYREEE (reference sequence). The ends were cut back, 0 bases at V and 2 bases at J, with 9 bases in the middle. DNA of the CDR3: TGTGCCAGCAGCTTGGTGGGGGGTGCCTACGAGCAGTACTTC. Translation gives CASSLVGGAYEQYF.

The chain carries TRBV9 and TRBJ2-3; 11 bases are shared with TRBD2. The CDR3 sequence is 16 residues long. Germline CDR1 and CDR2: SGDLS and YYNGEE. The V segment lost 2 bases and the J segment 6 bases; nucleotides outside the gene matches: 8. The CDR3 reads CASSVNSGGAEDTQYF. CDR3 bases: TGTGCCAGCAGCGTTAATAGCGGGGGGGCCGAGGATACGCAGTATTTT.

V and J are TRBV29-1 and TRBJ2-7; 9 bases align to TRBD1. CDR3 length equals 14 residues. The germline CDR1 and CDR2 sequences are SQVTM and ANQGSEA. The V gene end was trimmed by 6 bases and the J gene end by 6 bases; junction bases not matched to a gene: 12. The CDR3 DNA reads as TGCAGCGTCTTAACGGGACAGGGCATTGTCGAGCAGTACTTC. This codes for CSVLTGQGIVEQYF.

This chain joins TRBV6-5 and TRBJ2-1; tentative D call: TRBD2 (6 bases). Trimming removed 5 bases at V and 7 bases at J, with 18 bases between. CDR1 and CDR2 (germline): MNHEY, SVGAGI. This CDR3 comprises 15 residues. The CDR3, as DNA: TGTGCCAGCAGTCCATTCGCCGGGACTCTGAATGAGCAGTTCTTC. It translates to CASSPFAGTLNEQFF.

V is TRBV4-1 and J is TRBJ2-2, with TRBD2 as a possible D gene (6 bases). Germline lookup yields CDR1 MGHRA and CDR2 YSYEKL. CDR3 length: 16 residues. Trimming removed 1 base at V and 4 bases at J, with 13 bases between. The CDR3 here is CASSQAMGLLTGELFF. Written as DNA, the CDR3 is TGCGCCAGCAGCCAAGCGATGGGACTTCTCACCGGGGAGCTGTTTTTT.

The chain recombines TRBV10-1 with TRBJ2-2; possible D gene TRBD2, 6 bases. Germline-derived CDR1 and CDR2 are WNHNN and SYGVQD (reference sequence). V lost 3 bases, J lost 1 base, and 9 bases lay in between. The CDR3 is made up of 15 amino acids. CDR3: CASSEWGENTGELFF. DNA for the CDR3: TGCGCCAGCAGTGAATGGGGGGAGAACACCGGGGAGCTGTTTTTT.

The CDR3, as DNA: TGTGCCACCAGCAGAGATAACCAAGAGACCCAGTACTTC. Translated, it gives CATSRDNQETQYF. The rearrangement uses TRBV15 and TRBJ2-5; no definite D call. The CDR3 covers 13 residues. Germline CDR1 and CDR2: LNHNV and YYDKDF (reference sequence). The V end lost 0 bases, the J end lost 0 bases, and 2 bases lay between the germline ends.

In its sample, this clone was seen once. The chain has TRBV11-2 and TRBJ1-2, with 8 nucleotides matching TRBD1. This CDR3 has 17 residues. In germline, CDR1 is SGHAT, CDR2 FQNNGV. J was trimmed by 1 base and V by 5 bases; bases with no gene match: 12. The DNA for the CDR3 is TGTGCCAGCAGCCGGGGACAGGCGACCACTCTTAACTATGGCTACACCTTC. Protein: CASSRGQATTLNYGYTF.

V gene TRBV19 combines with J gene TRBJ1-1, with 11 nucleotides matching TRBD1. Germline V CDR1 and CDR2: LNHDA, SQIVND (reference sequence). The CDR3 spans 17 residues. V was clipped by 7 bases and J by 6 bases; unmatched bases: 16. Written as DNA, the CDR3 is TGTGCCAGTACCATACGGACAGGGGGCGCATTCAGGGCTGAAGCTTTCTTT. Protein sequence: CASTIRTGGAFRAEAFF.

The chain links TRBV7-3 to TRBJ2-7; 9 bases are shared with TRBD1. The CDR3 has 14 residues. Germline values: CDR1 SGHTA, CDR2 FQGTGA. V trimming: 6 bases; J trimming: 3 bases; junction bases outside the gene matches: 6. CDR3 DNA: TGTGCCAGCAGTGCCGGGACAGGGCTCTACGAGCAGTACTTC. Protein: CASSAGTGLYEQYF.

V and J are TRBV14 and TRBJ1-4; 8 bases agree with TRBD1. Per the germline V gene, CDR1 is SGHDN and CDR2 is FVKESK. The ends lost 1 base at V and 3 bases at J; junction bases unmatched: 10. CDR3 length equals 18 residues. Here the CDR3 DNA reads TGTGCCAGCAGCCAAGTTGGCAGGGGGCGATCAGCTAATGAAAAACTGTTTTTT. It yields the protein CASSQVGRGRSANEKLFF.

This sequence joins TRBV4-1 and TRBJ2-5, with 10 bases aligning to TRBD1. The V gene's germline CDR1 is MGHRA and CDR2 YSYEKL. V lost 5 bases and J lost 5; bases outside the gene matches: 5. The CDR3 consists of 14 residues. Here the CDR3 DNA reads TGCGCCAGCAGCTACTCGGGACAGGGGGAGACCCAGTACTTC. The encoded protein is CASSYSGQGETQYF.